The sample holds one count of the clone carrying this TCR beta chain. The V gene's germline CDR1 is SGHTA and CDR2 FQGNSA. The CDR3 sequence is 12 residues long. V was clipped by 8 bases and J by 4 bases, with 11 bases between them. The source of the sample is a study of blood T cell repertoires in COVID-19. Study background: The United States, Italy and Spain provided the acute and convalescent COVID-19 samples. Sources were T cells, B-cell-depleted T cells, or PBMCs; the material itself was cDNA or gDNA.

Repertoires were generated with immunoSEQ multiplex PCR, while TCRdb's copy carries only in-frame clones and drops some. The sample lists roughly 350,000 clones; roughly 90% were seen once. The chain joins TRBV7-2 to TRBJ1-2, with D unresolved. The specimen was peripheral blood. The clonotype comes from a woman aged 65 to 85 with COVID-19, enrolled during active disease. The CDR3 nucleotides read TGTGCCAGCGGGCGAGGGCTCTATGGCTACACCTTC. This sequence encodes CASGRGLYGYTF.